This paragraph covers one T cell receptor (beta chain) sequence. TCRdb itself ran the 5' RACE reads through MiXCR, one entry per CDR3 protein. The data show around 98,000 distinct CDR3 sequences, 17% seen once. The data originate from a study of T cells of healthy individuals. The receptor was isolated from a human donor in good health.

The CDR3 DNA sequence: TGCGCCAGCAGTGCCCGGACAGAGGAGACCCAGTACTTC. It yields the protein CASSARTEETQYF. The rearrangement links TRBV23-1 to TRBJ2-5; weak D call: TRBD1 (6 bases). TRBV23-1 is designated an ORF whose function remains uncertain. CDR3 length: 13 residues. Trimming took 5 bases from V and 5 from J, leaving 12 bases between them.